This T cell receptor (beta chain) came from a study of response to subunit inactivated influenza vaccine. TCRdb called the RT-PCR reads again in MiXCR, with one record for every CDR3 protein. The sample has some 550,000 distinct CDR3 sequences, 20% to 25% seen once. This clonotype appeared a few times. Germline CDR1 and CDR2: SQVTM and ANQGSEA. This CDR3 is 12 amino acids long. Trimming at V came to 4 bases and at J to 3 bases, leaving 3 bases not matched to a gene. These data are also associated with another study on T cells expressing NK-cell markers. That study reports: With UMIs, 5'RACE template switching was used to make TCR beta cDNA.

The sample consisted of CD4+ T cells sorted from PBMCs, taken approximately 13 days after vaccination. The genes are TRBV29-1 and TRBJ2-7; TRBD1 matches 7 bases. This TCR was sampled from a man between 50 and 59 years old who received an inactivated influenza vaccine. The CDR3: CSVGQGYYEQYF. As DNA, the CDR3 is TGCAGCGTTGGACAGGGCTACTACGAGCAGTACTTC.